The sequence of this T cell receptor (beta chain) was determined in a study of beta chain features in type 1 diabetes. All of the isolated RNA was reverse transcribed, so expressed TCRB transcripts were sequenced. An average approximately 3.3 million reads came from naive, central memory and regulatory T cell samples. TCRdb's table, derived via immunoSEQ multiplex PCR, lists solely in-frame clones and lacks some. Of 120,000 or so clones detected, approximately 16% appear once; the ten largest clones hold 2% to 3%. This clone was seen many times. Its specificity is unknown. Other DNA sequences in this specimen translate into the identical CDR3. The study's findings and limits: PCR may have favored shorter templates equally in patients and controls. Shortening of TCRB CDR3s, moderate but significant, appeared in all four CD4+ subsets of Type 1 diabetes patients.

Germline values: CDR1 SGHNT, CDR2 YYREEE (reference sequence). Trimming shortened V by 1 base and J by 3 bases, and 7 bases separated the two germline ends. This CDR3 is built from 13 residues. The sample comprised central memory CD4+ T cells from blood. This TCR came from a man aged 25-40 years with type 1 diabetes. The chain couples TRBV5-4 to TRBJ2-5; TRBD2 is a possible D gene (6 bases). CDR3 amino acids: CASSLWGEETQYF. CDR3 DNA sequence: TGTGCCAGCAGCTTGTGGGGGGAAGAGACCCAGTACTTC.